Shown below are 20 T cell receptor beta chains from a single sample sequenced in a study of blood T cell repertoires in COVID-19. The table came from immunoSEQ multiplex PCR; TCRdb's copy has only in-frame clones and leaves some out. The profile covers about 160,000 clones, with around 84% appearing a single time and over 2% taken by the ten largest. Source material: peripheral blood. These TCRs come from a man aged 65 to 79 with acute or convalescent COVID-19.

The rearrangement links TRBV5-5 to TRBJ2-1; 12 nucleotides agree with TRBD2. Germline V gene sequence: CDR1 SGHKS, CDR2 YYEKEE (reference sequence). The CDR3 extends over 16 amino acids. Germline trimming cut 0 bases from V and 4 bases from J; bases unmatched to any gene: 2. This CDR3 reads CASSLGLAGAYNEQFF. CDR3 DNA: TGTGCCAGCAGCTTGGGACTAGCGGGGGCGTACAATGAGCAGTTCTTC. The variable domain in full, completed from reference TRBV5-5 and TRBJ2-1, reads DAGVTQSPTHLIKTRGQQVTLRCSPISGHKSVSWYQQVLGQGPQFIFQYYEKEERGRGNFPDRFSARQFPNYSSELNVNALLLGDSALYLCASSLGLAGAYNEQFFGPGTRLTVL.

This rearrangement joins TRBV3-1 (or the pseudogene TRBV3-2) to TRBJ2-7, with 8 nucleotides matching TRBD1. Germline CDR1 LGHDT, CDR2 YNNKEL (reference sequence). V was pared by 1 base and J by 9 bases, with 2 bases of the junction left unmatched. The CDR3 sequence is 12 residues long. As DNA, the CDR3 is TGTGCCAGCAGCCAAGGGGACAGGAGGCAGTACTTC. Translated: CASSQGDRRQYF.

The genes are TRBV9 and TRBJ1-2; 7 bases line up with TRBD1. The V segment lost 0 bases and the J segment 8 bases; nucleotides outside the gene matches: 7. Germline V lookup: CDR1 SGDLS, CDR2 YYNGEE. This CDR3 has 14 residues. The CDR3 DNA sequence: TGTGCCAGCAGCGTAGCTGTCAGGGGGGACGGCTACACCTTC. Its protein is CASSVAVRGDGYTF.

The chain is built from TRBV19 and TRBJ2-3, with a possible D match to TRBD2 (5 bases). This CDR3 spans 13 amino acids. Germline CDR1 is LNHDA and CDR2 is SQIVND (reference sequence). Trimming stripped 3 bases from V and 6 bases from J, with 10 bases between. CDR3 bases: TGTGCCAGTAGTATGCCTACGGGGGATACGCAGTATTTT. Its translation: CASSMPTGDTQYF.

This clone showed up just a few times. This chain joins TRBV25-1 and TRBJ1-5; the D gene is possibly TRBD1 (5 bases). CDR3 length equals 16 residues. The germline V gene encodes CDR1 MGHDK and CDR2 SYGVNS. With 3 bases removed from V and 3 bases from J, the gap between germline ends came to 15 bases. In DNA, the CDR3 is TGTGCCAGCAGTGATCGGGGGAACCGGTTCAATCAGCCCCAGCATTTT. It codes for CASSDRGNRFNQPQHF.

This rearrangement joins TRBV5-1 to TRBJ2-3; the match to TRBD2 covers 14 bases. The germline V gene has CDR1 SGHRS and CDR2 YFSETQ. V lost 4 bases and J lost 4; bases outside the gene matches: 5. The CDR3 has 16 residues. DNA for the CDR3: TGCGCCAGCAGCCTCGGGACTAGCGGGAGTTCAGATACGCAGTATTTT. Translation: CASSLGTSGSSDTQYF.

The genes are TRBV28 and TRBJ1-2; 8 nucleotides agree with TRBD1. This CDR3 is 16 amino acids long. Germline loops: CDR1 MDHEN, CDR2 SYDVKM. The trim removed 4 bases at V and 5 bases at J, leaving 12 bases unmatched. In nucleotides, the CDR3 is TGTGCCAGCAGTTCTTCTAGACAGGGGATACGGTATGGCTACACCTTC. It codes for CASSSSRQGIRYGYTF.

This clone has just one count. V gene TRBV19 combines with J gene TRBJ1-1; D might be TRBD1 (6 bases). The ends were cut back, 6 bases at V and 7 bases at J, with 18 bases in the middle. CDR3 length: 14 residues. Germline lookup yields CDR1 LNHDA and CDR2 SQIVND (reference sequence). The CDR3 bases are TGTGCCAGTAGAACTGCAGACGGGACAATTGAAGCTTTCTTT. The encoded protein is CASRTADGTIEAFF.

The CDR3 sequence is CSASFGGNQPQHF. Here the CDR3 DNA reads TGCAGTGCTAGTTTTGGGGGGAATCAGCCCCAGCATTTT. The chain has TRBV20-1 and TRBJ1-5; D is possibly TRBD1 (5 bases). This CDR3 has 13 amino acids. CDR1 is DFQATT and CDR2 is SNEGSKA in the germline V gene (reference sequence). The V end was cut by 3 bases, the J end by 4 bases, with 10 bases between.

CDR3 sequence reads: CASRDRVVAYEQYF. In DNA, the CDR3 is TGTGCCAGCAGGGACAGGGTAGTGGCCTACGAGCAGTACTTC. This chain uses TRBV2 with TRBJ2-7; 8 bases match TRBD1. Germline V CDR1 and CDR2: SNHLY, FYNNEI. V was pared by 6 bases and J by 2 bases, with 6 bases of the junction left unmatched. The CDR3 has 14 residues.

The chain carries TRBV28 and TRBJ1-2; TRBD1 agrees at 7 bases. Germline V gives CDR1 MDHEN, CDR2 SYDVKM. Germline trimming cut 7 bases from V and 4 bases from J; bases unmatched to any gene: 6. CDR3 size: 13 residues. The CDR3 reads CASKQGLGYGYTF. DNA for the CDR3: TGTGCCAGCAAACAGGGGCTTGGCTATGGCTACACCTTC.

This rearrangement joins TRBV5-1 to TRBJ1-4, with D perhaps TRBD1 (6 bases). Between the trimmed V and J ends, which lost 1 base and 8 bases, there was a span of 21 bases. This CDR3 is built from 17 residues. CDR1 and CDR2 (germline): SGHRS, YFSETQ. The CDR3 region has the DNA TGCGCCAGCAGCTTGACCAGGTGGACAGACAAAGGGGAAAAACTGTTTTTT. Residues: CASSLTRWTDKGEKLFF.

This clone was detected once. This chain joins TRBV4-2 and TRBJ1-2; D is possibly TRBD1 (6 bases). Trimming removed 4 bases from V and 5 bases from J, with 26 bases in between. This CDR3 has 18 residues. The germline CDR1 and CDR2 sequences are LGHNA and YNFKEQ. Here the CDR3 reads CASSPTTVRADRLYGYTF. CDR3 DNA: TGTGCCAGCAGCCCCACCACCGTTAGGGCCGACAGGCTGTATGGCTACACCTTC.

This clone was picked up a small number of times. The CDR3 sequence: CASLTESGGLYNEQFF. The CDR3 coding sequence is TGCGCCAGCTTGACCGAGAGCGGGGGGCTATACAATGAGCAGTTCTTC. The chain combines TRBV5-1 with TRBJ2-1; 9 positions agree with TRBD2. V was clipped by 7 bases and J by 4 bases; unmatched bases: 12. The germline gives CDR1 SGHRS, CDR2 YFSETQ. There are 16 residues in the CDR3.

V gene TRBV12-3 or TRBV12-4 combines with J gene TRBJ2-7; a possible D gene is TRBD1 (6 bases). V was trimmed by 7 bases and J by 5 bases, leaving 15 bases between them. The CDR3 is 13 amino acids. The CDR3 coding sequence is TGTGCCAGCAATATGGGACATCCCAACGAGCAGTACTTC. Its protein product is CASNMGHPNEQYF.

CDR3 coding DNA: TGTGCCAGCAGCTTAGCAGGGGGGTATGGCTACACCTTC. It specifies CASSLAGGYGYTF. The V call is TRBV11-2, the J call TRBJ1-2; 7 nucleotides agree with TRBD1. The CDR3 consists of 13 residues. With V trimmed by 1 base and J by 5 bases, 1 base remained unmatched. Germline-derived CDR1 and CDR2 are SGHAT and FQNNGV.

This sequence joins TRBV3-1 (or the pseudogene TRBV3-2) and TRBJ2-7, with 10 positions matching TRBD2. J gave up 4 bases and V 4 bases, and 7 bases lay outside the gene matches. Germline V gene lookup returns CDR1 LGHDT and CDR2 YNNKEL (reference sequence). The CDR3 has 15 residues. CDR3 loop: CASSPFSSGSYEQYF. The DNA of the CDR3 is TGTGCCAGCAGCCCTTTCTCTAGCGGGAGTTACGAGCAGTACTTC.

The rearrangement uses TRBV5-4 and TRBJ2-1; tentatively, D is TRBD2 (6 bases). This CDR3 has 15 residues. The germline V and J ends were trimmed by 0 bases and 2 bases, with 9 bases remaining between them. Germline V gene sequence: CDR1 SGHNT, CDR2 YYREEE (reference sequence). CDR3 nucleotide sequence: TGTGCCAGCAGCTTGGACAGCGGGCCCTACAATGAGCAGTTCTTC. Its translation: CASSLDSGPYNEQFF.

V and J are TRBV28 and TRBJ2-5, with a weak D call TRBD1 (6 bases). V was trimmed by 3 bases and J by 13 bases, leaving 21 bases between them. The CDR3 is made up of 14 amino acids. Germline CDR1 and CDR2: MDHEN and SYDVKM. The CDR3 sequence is CASSFSCAGVLRYF. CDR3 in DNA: TGTGCCAGCAGTTTTTCGTGCGCAGGGGTCTTAAGGTACTTC.

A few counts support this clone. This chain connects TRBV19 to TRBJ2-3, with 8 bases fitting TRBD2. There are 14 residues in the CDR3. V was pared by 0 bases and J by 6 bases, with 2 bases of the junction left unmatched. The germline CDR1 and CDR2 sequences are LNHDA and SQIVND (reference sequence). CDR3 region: CASSIEGLGDTQYF. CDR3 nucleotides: TGTGCCAGTAGTATAGAGGGACTAGGGGATACGCAGTATTTT.